This is a list of T cell receptor beta chains from one sample in a study of post-analysis software for immune sequencing data. TCRdb independently ran MiXCR on the PCR reads; one entry per CDR3 protein. This table holds 250,000 to 300,000 distinct CDR3 sequences, 35% to 40% found once. Source material: blood. These receptor sequences come from a girl aged 5 to 17 with multiple sclerosis. Both conserved end residues are part of each CDR3. A D gene is named only where the DNA matches it firmly. Clone sizes are given selectively: once, few, many, or a class where the clone is expanded.

CDR3 protein: CASSQDGSGSTKFTQYF; CDR3 DNA: TGTGCCAGCAGCCAAGATGGGAGCGGGAGTACAAAGTTTACGCAGTATTTT; D gene: TRBD2; J gene: TRBJ2-3; V gene: TRBV4-2; CDR3 length: 17; clone size: many
CDR3 protein: CSAETISSGRSSYEQYF; CDR3 DNA: TGCAGTGCTGAAACCATCTCTAGCGGGAGGTCCTCCTACGAGCAGTACTTC; D gene: TRBD2; J gene: TRBJ2-7; V gene: TRBV20-1; CDR3 length: 17; clone size: .
CDR3 protein: CASRTGKRDYSNQPQHF; CDR3 DNA: TGTGCCAGCAGAACCGGTAAGAGAGATTATAGCAATCAGCCCCAGCATTTT; D gene: .; J gene: TRBJ1-5; V gene: TRBV6-1; CDR3 length: 17; clone size: many
CDR3 protein: CASSLVGEPPLHF; CDR3 DNA: TGCGCCAGCAGCTTGGTGGGGGAGCCACCCCTCCACTTT; D gene: .; J gene: TRBJ1-6; V gene: TRBV5-1; CDR3 length: 13; clone size: .
CDR3 protein: CSVVSDYTEAFF; CDR3 DNA: TGCAGCGTTGTCAGTGATTACACTGAAGCTTTCTTT; D gene: .; J gene: TRBJ1-1; V gene: TRBV29-1; CDR3 length: 12; clone size: .
CDR3 protein: CASSLVGRDEQFF; CDR3 DNA: TGTGCCAGCAGCTTAGTAGGGCGGGATGAGCAGTTCTTC; D gene: .; J gene: TRBJ2-1; V gene: TRBV11-2; CDR3 length: 13; clone size: many
CDR3 protein: CASSDSGNFEGRNIQYF; CDR3 DNA: TGTGCCAGCAGTGACTCTGGTAACTTCGAGGGGAGGAACATTCAGTACTTC; D gene: .; J gene: TRBJ2-4; V gene: TRBV6-4; CDR3 length: 17; clone size: many
CDR3 protein: CASSYRGMNTEAFF; CDR3 DNA: TGTGCCAGCAGCTACAGGGGGATGAACACTGAAGCTTTCTTT; D gene: TRBD1; J gene: TRBJ1-1; V gene: TRBV7-9; CDR3 length: 14; clone size: .
CDR3 protein: CASSKARGARPKHEQFF; CDR3 DNA: TGTGCCAGCAGCAAAGCGCGGGGGGCGCGACCCAAGCATGAGCAGTTCTTC; D gene: .; J gene: TRBJ2-1; V gene: TRBV21-1; CDR3 length: 17; clone size: many
CDR3 protein: CASSILAGESSEQFF; CDR3 DNA: TGTGCCAGCAGCATACTAGCGGGAGAGTCCAGTGAGCAGTTCTTC; D gene: TRBD2; J gene: TRBJ2-1; V gene: TRBV12-3/TRBV12-4; CDR3 length: 15; clone size: .